This T cell receptor (beta chain) was sequenced for a study of blood T cell repertoires in COVID-19. Study-level information: Sources were T cells, B-cell-depleted T cells, or PBMCs; the material itself was cDNA or gDNA.

Profiled with immunoSEQ multiplex PCR; TCRdb holds only in-frame clones, not every one. The repertoire consists of tens of thousands of clones, with 70% to 90% occurring once and the leading ten covering roughly 15%. The CDR3 has 16 amino acids. Between the trimmed V and J ends, which lost 0 bases and 8 bases, there was a span of 16 bases. Germline V gene sequence: CDR1 LGHDT, CDR2 YNNKEL (reference sequence). The clonotype comes from a woman aged 80 or over with acute or convalescent COVID-19. The rearrangement links TRBV3-1 (or the pseudogene TRBV3-2) to TRBJ1-4, with D possibly TRBD1 on 6 matching bases. Material: peripheral blood. The CDR3 coding sequence is TGTGCCAGCAGCCAAGATGGGTCAGGGGTCGGGGAAAAACTGTTTTTT. The encoded protein is CASSQDGSGVGEKLFF.